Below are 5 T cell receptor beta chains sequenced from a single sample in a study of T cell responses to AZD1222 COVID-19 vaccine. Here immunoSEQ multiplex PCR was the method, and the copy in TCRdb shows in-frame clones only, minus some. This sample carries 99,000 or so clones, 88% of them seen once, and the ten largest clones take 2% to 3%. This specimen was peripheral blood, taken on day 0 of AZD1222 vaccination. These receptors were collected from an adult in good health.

This CDR3 is CASSLTGPANYGYTF. CDR3 in DNA: TGTGCCAGCAGCTTGACAGGGCCAGCTAACTATGGCTACACCTTC. The chain joins TRBV11-1 to TRBJ1-2; TRBD1 matches at 7 bases. With 3 bases clipped from V and 0 bases from J, the junction kept 4 bases outside the gene matches. Germline V gives CDR1 SGHAT, CDR2 FQDESV (reference sequence). This CDR3 has 15 amino acids.

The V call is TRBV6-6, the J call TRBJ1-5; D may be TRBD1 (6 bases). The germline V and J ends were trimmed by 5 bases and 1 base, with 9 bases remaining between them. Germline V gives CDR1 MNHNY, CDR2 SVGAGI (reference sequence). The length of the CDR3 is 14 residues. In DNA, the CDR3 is TGTGCCAGCAGTAGGGGGGGGAGCAATCAGCCCCAGCATTTT. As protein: CASSRGGSNQPQHF.

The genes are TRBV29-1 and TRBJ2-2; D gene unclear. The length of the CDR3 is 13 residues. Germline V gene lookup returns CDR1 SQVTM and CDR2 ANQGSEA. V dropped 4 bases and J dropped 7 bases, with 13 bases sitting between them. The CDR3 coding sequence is TGCAGCGTTGTGGGAAACTTGGGCGGGGAGCTGTTTTTT. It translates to CSVVGNLGGELFF.

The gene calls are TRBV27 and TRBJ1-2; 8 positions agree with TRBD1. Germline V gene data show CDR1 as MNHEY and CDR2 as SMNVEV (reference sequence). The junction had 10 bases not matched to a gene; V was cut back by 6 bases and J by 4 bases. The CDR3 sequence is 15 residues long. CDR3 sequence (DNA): TGTGCCAGCAGCACCGGGACAGGCCGAAGCTATGGCTACACCTTC. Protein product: CASSTGTGRSYGYTF.

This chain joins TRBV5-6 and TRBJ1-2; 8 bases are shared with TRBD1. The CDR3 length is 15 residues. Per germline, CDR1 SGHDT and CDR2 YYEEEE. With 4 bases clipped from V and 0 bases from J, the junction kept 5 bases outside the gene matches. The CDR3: CASSHDRGTNYGYTF. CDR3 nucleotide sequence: TGTGCCAGCAGCCACGACAGGGGTACTAACTATGGCTACACCTTC. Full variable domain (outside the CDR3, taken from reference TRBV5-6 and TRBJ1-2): DAGVTQSPTHLIKTRGQQVTLRCSPKSGHDTVSWYQQALGQGPQFIFQYYEEEERQRGNFPDRFSGHQFPNYSSELNVNALLLGDSALYLCASSHDRGTNYGYTFGSGTRLTVV.